Listed here are 24 T cell receptor beta chains from one sample, sequenced in a study of blood T cells in healthy people across ages. Through a sample-barcoded 5' primer and a J-beta primer mix, a second PCR was run for roughly 6 to 11 cycles. MiXCR, run by TCRdb on the 5' RACE reads, gives a single entry per CDR3 protein. The sample lists over a million distinct CDR3 sequences; roughly 60% were seen once. The sequenced sample was blood. These receptors were obtained from a young man in good health.

J is TRBJ1-1 and V is TRBV7-9, with 8 nucleotides matching TRBD1. This CDR3 region has 14 residues. CDR1 SEHNR and CDR2 FQNEAQ come from the germline V gene (reference sequence). Unmatched junction bases numbered 9, after V lost 7 bases and J lost 5 bases. The CDR3 DNA is TGTGCCAGCATCCTATGGACAGGGTATACTGAAGCTTTCTTT. Protein sequence: CASILWTGYTEAFF.

This clonotype was seen more than once but under ten times. The J gene is TRBJ2-2, the V gene TRBV11-3; D unresolved. V gave up 4 bases and J gave up 4 bases, with 7 bases separating them. The CDR3 extends over 13 amino acids. Germline values: CDR1 SGHNT, CDR2 YENEEA. CDR3 sequence: CASSSAPTGELFF. Here the CDR3 DNA reads TGTGCCAGCAGCTCAGCCCCCACCGGGGAGCTGTTTTTT.

The J gene is TRBJ2-7, the V gene TRBV7-2; 8 bases fit TRBD2. CDR1 SGHTA and CDR2 FQGNSA come from the germline V gene. The V segment lost 3 bases and the J segment 2 bases; nucleotides outside the gene matches: 6. The CDR3 sequence is 15 residues long. The CDR3 nucleotides are TGTGCCAGCAGCTTGGGACTAGGGGGAGCCTACGAGCAGTACTTC. It codes for CASSLGLGGAYEQYF.

The chain is built from TRBV12-3 or TRBV12-4 and TRBJ2-7, with D possibly being TRBD2 (5 bases). The end of the DNA is better explained by TRBJ2-5, so the J call may be wrong. The CDR3 is made up of 16 amino acids. The CDR3 DNA reads as TGTGCCAGCAGTCGGCCCTATGAGGGAGATCAAGAGACCCAGTACTTC. Its protein product is CASSRPYEGDQETQYF.

The CDR3: CASSSRGGWETQYF. The CDR3 nucleotides read TGCGCCAGCAGCTCGCGGGGGGGCTGGGAGACCCAGTACTTC. This chain uses TRBV5-1 with TRBJ2-5; 9 positions match TRBD2. The junction had 5 bases not matched to a gene; V was cut back by 3 bases and J by 5 bases. Germline CDR1 and CDR2: SGHRS and YFSETQ. There are 14 residues in the CDR3. Full variable domain (missing parts from reference TRBV5-1 and TRBJ2-5): KAGVTQTPRYLIKTRGQQVTLSCSPISGHRSVSWYQQTPGQGLQFLFEYFSETQRNKGNFPGRFSGRQFSNSRSEMNVSTLELGDSALYLCASSSRGGWETQYFGPGTRLLVL.

Turning to this clonotype: One end of the junction does not line up with germline, which may come from a read error. This chain joins TRBV28 and TRBJ1-5, with 9 nucleotides matching TRBD1. The length of the CDR3 is 16 residues. Germline V CDR1 and CDR2: MDHEN, SYDVKM. The CDR3: CASSPGTGYGNRPQHF. The CDR3 nucleotides read TGTGCCAGCAGTCCCGGGACAGGGTACGGCAATCGGCCCCAGCATTTT.

CDR3 region: CATSPSHGVDKTQYF. CDR3 bases: TGTGCCACCAGCCCCTCCCATGGGGTCGACAAGACCCAGTACTTC. This chain links TRBV15 with TRBJ2-5; D ambiguous. In germline, CDR1 is LNHNV, CDR2 YYDKDF (reference sequence). CDR3 length: 15 residues. The V and J ends lost 5 bases and 6 bases respectively, with 19 bases between them. Full variable domain (missing parts from reference TRBV15 and TRBJ2-5): DAMVIQNPRYQVTQFGKPVTLSCSQTLNHNVMYWYQQKSSQAPKLLFHYYDKDFNNEADTPDNFQSRRPNTSFCFLDIRSPGLGDTAMYLCATSPSHGVDKTQYFGPGTRLLVL.

The CDR3 region is CASSEGTGGPGQETQYF. The CDR3 bases are TGTGCCAGCAGTGAAGGGACAGGGGGCCCGGGGCAAGAGACCCAGTACTTC. The rearrangement links TRBV6-1 to TRBJ2-5; TRBD1 aligns across 11 bases. Germline V gene data show CDR1 as MNHNS and CDR2 as SASEGT. V lost 1 base to trimming and J lost 2 bases; unmatched junction nucleotides: 6. The CDR3 length is 17 residues.

This clonotype appeared a few times. The genes are TRBV10-3 and TRBJ2-3, with 11 positions matching TRBD2. Germline V gene data show CDR1 as ENHRY and CDR2 as SYGVKD. V lost 2 bases to trimming and J lost 0 bases; unmatched junction nucleotides: 13. The CDR3 runs 20 residues. CDR3 protein: CAISEPGGTSGSSSTDTQYF. The CDR3 DNA reads TGTGCCATCAGTGAGCCTGGGGGAACTAGCGGGAGCTCTAGCACAGATACGCAGTATTTT.

The chain employs TRBV20-1 and TRBJ2-3; 8 nucleotides align to TRBD2. This CDR3 contains 15 residues. After removal of 0 bases from V and 5 bases from J, the junction contained 7 bases not matched to a gene. CDR1 and CDR2 from the germline V gene are DFQATT and SNEGSKA (reference sequence). The CDR3 DNA reads TGCAGTGCTAGAGATCGGAGCGGGAGTAGAGATACGCAGTATTTT. Translating it yields CSARDRSGSRDTQYF.

There are a few counts of this clonotype. This chain joins TRBV7-9 and TRBJ1-2; D call uncertain. V was shortened by 1 base and J by 6 bases, with 9 bases between the two germline ends. The CDR3 runs to 13 residues. Looked up from germline, CDR1 is SEHNR and CDR2 is FQNEAQ (reference sequence). The CDR3 DNA is TGTGCCAGCAGCTTAGGGAATTCGGATGGCTACACCTTC. This encodes CASSLGNSDGYTF.

This clonotype was found once. The chain is built from TRBV12-3 or TRBV12-4 and TRBJ2-1; the D gene is possibly TRBD1 (5 bases). Trimming pared 5 bases from V and 0 bases from J, leaving 14 bases between. The CDR3 length is 16 residues. The DNA of the CDR3 is TGTGCCAGCAGTCTATCCAGACAGAGCTCCTACAATGAGCAGTTCTTC. Protein: CASSLSRQSSYNEQFF.

This clonotype was seen many times. The chain uses TRBV7-2 and TRBJ2-7; TRBD2 is a possible D gene (6 bases). The V end was cut by 4 bases, the J end by 4 bases, with 14 bases between. Germline V lookup: CDR1 SGHTA, CDR2 FQGNSA. The CDR3 runs to 14 residues. CDR3 loop: CASSSGLGRYEQYF. The CDR3 coding sequence is TGTGCCAGCAGCTCCGGCTTAGGGAGGTACGAGCAGTACTTC.

Of note for this clonotype: One end of the junction does not line up with germline, which may come from a read error. This chain uses TRBV11-2 with TRBJ2-3; D may be TRBD2 (6 bases). The CDR3 loop spans 16 amino acids. The germline V gene encodes CDR1 SGHAT and CDR2 FQNNGV. In nucleotides, the CDR3 is TGTGCCATCAGCATCGGGACGGGAGAAAGGATTCATACGCAGTATTTT. It is translated as CAISIGTGERIHTQYF.

The chain has TRBV7-6 and TRBJ1-1; D is unresolved. CDR3 length: 15 residues. Trimming left V 5 bases short and J 3 bases short, with 16 bases between. CDR1 SGHVS and CDR2 FNYEAQ come from the germline V gene. This chain's CDR3 is CASSMYGDGYTEAFF. The CDR3 bases are TGTGCCAGCAGCATGTATGGGGATGGGTACACTGAAGCTTTCTTT.

The chain employs TRBV20-1 and TRBJ2-1, with D possibly TRBD2 on 5 matching bases. V shed 0 bases and J shed 7 bases, with 13 bases lying between them. This CDR3 comprises 14 residues. CDR1 and CDR2 from the germline V gene are DFQATT and SNEGSKA (reference sequence). The CDR3 nucleotides are TGCAGTGCTAGAGATGAAGCGGTAGGGAATGAGCAGTTCTTC. Its protein is CSARDEAVGNEQFF.

This clonotype appeared once. V usage is TRBV7-9 and J usage is TRBJ2-1, with 8 bases matching TRBD2. V shed 2 bases, J shed 8 bases, and the junction held 20 bases outside the gene matches. CDR1 and CDR2 (germline): SEHNR, FQNEAQ (reference sequence). The CDR3 totals 19 residues. CDR3 loop: CASSLYFGTGGLSTDEQFF. Written as DNA, the CDR3 is TGTGCCAGCAGCTTATATTTTGGTACGGGGGGGCTAAGTACGGATGAGCAGTTCTTC.

J is TRBJ1-1 and V is TRBV10-3; D call uncertain. Germline assignment: CDR1 ENHRY and CDR2 SYGVKD. Deletions cut 7 bases from V and 0 bases from J, with 9 bases between. This CDR3 region has 13 residues. The CDR3 nucleotides are TGTGCCATCATGACCTCTATGAACACTGAAGCTTTCTTT. This encodes CAIMTSMNTEAFF.

In the case of this clonotype: Its ends do not fully match the called genes, so a read error is possible. The rearrangement joins TRBV12-5 to TRBJ2-1, with D possibly being TRBD2 (5 bases). The CDR3 is 12 residues long. Germline V gene sequence: CDR1 LGHNT, CDR2 FRNRAP. CDR3 in amino acids: CTSGLPNGEQFF. DNA for the CDR3: TGTACTAGTGGTTTGCCAAATGGGGAGCAGTTCTTC.

This clonotype was recorded once. The gene calls are TRBV4-2 and TRBJ2-7; 9 bases fit TRBD1. The length of the CDR3 is 15 residues. Germline loops: CDR1 LGHNA, CDR2 YNFKEQ. V was clipped by 5 bases and J by 2 bases; unmatched bases: 7. For the CDR3, the DNA is TGTGCCAGCAGCTGGGGAAGACAGGGGGCCTACGAGCAGTACTTC. Translating it yields CASSWGRQGAYEQYF.

The rearrangement joins TRBV12-3 or TRBV12-4 to TRBJ1-2, with a possible D match to TRBD1 (5 bases). The V end was cut by 5 bases, the J end by 1 base, with 17 bases between. There are 16 residues in the CDR3. CDR3: CASSRQTLQVNYGYTF. Here the CDR3 DNA reads TGTGCCAGCAGTCGACAGACCCTACAGGTTAACTATGGCTACACCTTC.

With regard to this clonotype: The CDR3 end shows no conserved phenylalanine or tryptophan, and so a read error is likely. The V and J genes are TRBV4-1 and TRBJ2-7; the D gene is possibly TRBD2 (6 bases). With 8 bases removed from V and 2 bases from J, the gap between germline ends came to 16 bases. Germline V CDR1 and CDR2: MGHRA, YSYEKL. CDR3 length: 14 residues. In DNA form, the CDR3 reads TGCGCCAGCGCCCGGACTATGACGACCTACGAGCAGTACCTC. Its protein product is CASARTMTTYEQYL.

The rearrangement joins TRBV9 to TRBJ2-1, with 7 bases identical to TRBD2. The CDR3 consists of 17 residues. In germline, CDR1 is SGDLS, CDR2 YYNGEE. With 0 bases clipped from V and 2 bases from J, the junction kept 8 bases outside the gene matches. The CDR3 DNA reads TGTGCCAGCAGCGTAGCTGGATCCGCGGGAGCCTACAATGAGCAGTTCTTC. Residues: CASSVAGSAGAYNEQFF.

The genes are TRBV12-3 or TRBV12-4 and TRBJ1-2; tentative D call: TRBD1 (5 bases). V was cut by 8 bases and J by 9 bases, with 19 bases left in between. The CDR3 covers 13 residues. The CDR3, as DNA: TGTGCCAGCCATAAAGGGACCCAGGATAGCTACACCTTC. Translated, it gives CASHKGTQDSYTF.